This TCR beta chain comes out of a study of blood T cell repertoires in COVID-19. Study-wide context: The analysed material was cDNA or gDNA that came from T cells, B-cell-depleted T cells, or PBMCs.

The CDR3 consists of 15 residues. Germline V gene sequence: CDR1 KGHSH, CDR2 LQKENI. The V gene lost 2 bases and the J gene lost 0 bases, with 10 bases spanning the gap. Data came from immunoSEQ multiplex PCR; TCRdb stores just in-frame clones and leaves some out. The repertoire holds 250,000 or so clones, with 89% as singletons. Sequenced input: peripheral blood. The chain carries TRBV18 and TRBJ1-1, with unresolved D. The clonotype comes from a woman in her thirties or forties who had recovered from COVID-19. The CDR3 protein is CASSPTETMNTEAFF. In DNA form, the CDR3 reads TGTGCCAGCTCACCAACCGAGACAATGAACACTGAAGCTTTCTTT.